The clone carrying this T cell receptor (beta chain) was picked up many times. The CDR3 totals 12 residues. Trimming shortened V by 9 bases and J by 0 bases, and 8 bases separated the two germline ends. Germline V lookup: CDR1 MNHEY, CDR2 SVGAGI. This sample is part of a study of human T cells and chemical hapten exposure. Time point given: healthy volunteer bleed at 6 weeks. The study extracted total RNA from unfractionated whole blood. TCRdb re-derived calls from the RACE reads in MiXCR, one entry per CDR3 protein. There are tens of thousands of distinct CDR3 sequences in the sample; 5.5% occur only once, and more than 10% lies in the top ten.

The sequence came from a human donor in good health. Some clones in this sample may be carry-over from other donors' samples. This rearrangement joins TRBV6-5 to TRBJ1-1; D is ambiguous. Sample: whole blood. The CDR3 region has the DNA TGTGCCAGTCGGACGGTGAACACTGAAGCTTTCTTT. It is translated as CASRTVNTEAFF.